The rows below give T cell receptor beta chains drawn from one sample of a study of pediatric ulcerative colitis. Using immunoSEQ multiplex PCR, the repertoire was profiled, and TCRdb retains in-frame clones only, with some absent. This repertoire shows about 64,000 clones, more than 60% found once; its top ten account for around 4.9%. The sequenced sample was blood. Source of these receptors: a boy aged 5-17 years with moderate ulcerative colitis. Each CDR3 is given with its conserved first and last residue. The D gene is left open where the match is weak. Expanded clones are given a class, and other clones once, few, many or no size at all.

V	D	J	size	DNA	CDR3
TRBV25-1	-	TRBJ1-4	-	TGTGCCAGCAGTCACGACAGTCGAGATTATGAAAAACTGTTTTTT	CASSHDSRDYEKLFF
TRBV19	-	TRBJ2-3	-	TGTGCCAGTAGTTCGTTGGGGCTCGCGCCCGATACGCAGTATTTT	CASSSLGLAPDTQYF
TRBV5-1	-	TRBJ1-1	-	TGCGCCAGCAGCTTCCTCCAGGGGCTGTCGAACACTGAAGCTTTCTTT	CASSFLQGLSNTEAFF
TRBV28	TRBD1	TRBJ2-7	-	TGTGCCAGCAGGCCCCCCGGCGGGACAGGGCGCCCCTACGAGCAGTACTTC	CASRPPGGTGRPYEQYF
TRBV4-1	-	TRBJ1-2	few	TGCGCCAGCAGCCAAGAGTCGCCGGGGTACGGCTACACCTTC	CASSQESPGYGYTF
TRBV5-6	TRBD1	TRBJ1-5	-	TGTGCCAGCAGCTTGGCCGGGACAGAGTATCAGCCCCAGCATTTT	CASSLAGTEYQPQHF
TRBV30	-	TRBJ2-1	few	TGTGCCTGGAGGTCCGCTCTTGAGCAGTTCTTC	CAWRSALEQFF
TRBV7-2	-	TRBJ1-3	-	TGTGCCAGCAGCTTAGCCACAGGGAGTGGAAACACCATATATTTT	CASSLATGSGNTIYF
TRBV6-5	TRBD2	TRBJ2-7	-	TGTGCCAGCAGTTACACTAGCGGGAGGTCCGAGCAGTACTTC	CASSYTSGRSEQYF
TRBV6-1	-	TRBJ2-5	-	TGTGCCAGCATCGGGACCGGCGGGGCGACCCAGTACTTC	CASIGTGGATQYF
TRBV7-3	TRBD2	TRBJ2-2	-	TGTGCCAGCAGCCCGGGACTAGCGGCGATCCCAGTTTCGACCACCGGGGAGCTGTTTTTT	CASSPGLAAIPVSTTGELFF
TRBV9	-	TRBJ2-1	-	TGTGCCAGCAGCGTAGGAGGGGCTAGATACAATGAGCAGTTCTTC	CASSVGGARYNEQFF
TRBV19	-	TRBJ1-2	-	TGTGCCAGTATGAACTGGGACTATGGCTACACCTTC	CASMNWDYGYTF
TRBV7-9	-	TRBJ1-5	few	TGTGCCAGCTCGACCGATGATCAGCCCCAGCATTTT	CASSTDDQPQHF
TRBV5-1	TRBD2	TRBJ2-3	-	TGCGCCAGCAGCTCAGTCGGGCGGGAGGGGACAGATACGCAGTATTTT	CASSSVGREGTDTQYF
TRBV11-1	TRBD2	TRBJ2-3	-	TGTGCCAGCAGCTTATCGGGACTAGCGGGGGGGTTTGAGGGTGATACGCAGTATTTT	CASSLSGLAGGFEGDTQYF
TRBV15	-	TRBJ2-1	-	TGTGCCACCAGCAGAAGGACAAGGAGCTCCTACAATGAGCAGTTCTTC	CATSRRTRSSYNEQFF
TRBV4-1	TRBD2	TRBJ2-5	-	TGCGCCAGCAGCCAGCCCGGGAGGGGGAAGGGGGAGACCCAGTACTTC	CASSQPGRGKGETQYF
TRBV9	-	TRBJ2-5	once	TGTGCCAGCAGCGAACAGGGCCACCAAGAGACCCAGTACTTC	CASSEQGHQETQYF
TRBV2	TRBD1	TRBJ1-2	-	TGTGCCAGCAGTACGACAGGGGACTATGGCTACACCTTC	CASSTTGDYGYTF
TRBV7-9	-	TRBJ1-1	-	TGTGCCAGCAGCTTAGCGTTTGCAGAAGCTTTCTTT	CASSLAFAEAFF
TRBV29-1	TRBD1	TRBJ1-3	few	TGCAGCGTTGCCCCTTTGACAGGGCCTGGAAACACCATATATTTT	CSVAPLTGPGNTIYF
TRBV7-8	TRBD1	TRBJ1-6	-	TGTGCCAGCAGCTTAGTATGGACAGGGGGGAATTCACCCCTCCACTTT	CASSLVWTGGNSPLHF
TRBV7-2	-	TRBJ2-7	-	TGTGCCAGCAGCTTAGGAGTGGCCTACGAGCAGTACTTC	CASSLGVAYEQYF
TRBV25-1	-	TRBJ1-4	-	TGTGCCAGCAGTAAAGAGCCGGGACCCCCTGAAAAACTGTTTTTT	CASSKEPGPPEKLFF
TRBV5-1	TRBD2	TRBJ2-3	-	TGCGCCAGCAGCTTGGGACAGCGGGGGGGCGTTGGTACGCAGTATTTT	CASSLGQRGGVGTQYF
TRBV10-3	TRBD2	TRBJ2-2	-	TGTGCCATCAGTGAGACTGGACTAGCGGGAGCCCCCTTCACCGGGGAGCTGTTTTTT	CAISETGLAGAPFTGELFF
TRBV15	TRBD1	TRBJ2-3	once	TGTGCCACCAGCAGAGAGACAGGGGAATCGGGGGATACGCAGTATTTT	CATSRETGESGDTQYF
TRBV7-8	-	TRBJ2-7	-	TGTGCCAGCAGCCTTAGACTGACCGGGGCCTACGAGCAGTACTTC	CASSLRLTGAYEQYF
TRBV12-5	-	TRBJ1-1	-	TGTGCTAGTGCTCCTACCCCAGAGCTAAACACTGAAGCTTTCTTT	CASAPTPELNTEAFF
TRBV7-2	TRBD2	TRBJ2-5	-	TGTGCCAGCAGCTTTCCGGGACTAGCGGGAGAGACCCAGTACTTC	CASSFPGLAGETQYF
TRBV29-1	TRBD1	TRBJ1-1	-	TGCAGCGGGGGACAGGGAATAACTGAAGCTTTCTTT	CSGGQGITEAFF
TRBV7-2	TRBD2	TRBJ2-1	-	TGTGCCAGCAGCTTAGTACCCAGGGGTAGCGGGGGGGTCCCGCGCGAGCAGTTCTTC	CASSLVPRGSGGVPREQFF
TRBV4-1	TRBD1	TRBJ1-3	-	TGCGCCAGCAGCCAAACAGGGGGCTCTGGAAACACCATATATTTT	CASSQTGGSGNTIYF
TRBV16	TRBD1	TRBJ1-5	-	TGTGCCAGCAGCCATTTCACAGGGGGCTACAATCAGCCCCAGCATTTT	CASSHFTGGYNQPQHF
TRBV7-2	-	TRBJ2-7	-	TGTGCCAGCAGCTTTGGGTTTTGGGAGCAGTACTTC	CASSFGFWEQYF
TRBV6-6	-	TRBJ2-7	-	TGTGCCAGCAGTTACTCGGACCCCTCGAGCTCCTACGAGCAGTACTTC	CASSYSDPSSSYEQYF
TRBV20-1	-	TRBJ1-1	-	TGCAGTGCTCCGCCGGGACAATTT	CSAPPGQF
TRBV7-2	-	TRBJ2-5	-	TGTGCCAGCAGCTTAGTCGATTGGGCTGGGGAGACCCAGTACTTC	CASSLVDWAGETQYF
TRBV15	TRBD1	TRBJ1-1	few	TGTGCCACCAGCAGAGATGGGGACAGCATGAACACTGAAGCTTTCTTT	CATSRDGDSMNTEAFF
TRBV6-5	-	TRBJ1-6	-	TGTGCCAGCAGTTACTCCTATAATTCACCCCTCCACTTT	CASSYSYNSPLHF
TRBV12-5	-	TRBJ2-3	-	TGTGCTAGCGGAGATCGCACAGATACGCAGTATTTT	CASGDRTDTQYF
TRBV28	-	TRBJ1-1	-	TGTGCCAGCAGTCCACAGACTGAGAACACTGAAGCTTTCTTT	CASSPQTENTEAFF
TRBV7-9	-	TRBJ1-5	-	TGTGCCAGCAGCTTATCAGGGTCCGGCAATCAGCCCCAGCATTTT	CASSLSGSGNQPQHF
TRBV18	-	TRBJ1-1	-	TGTGCCAGCTCACCACCGGAGACAGTGAACACTGAAGCTTTCTTT	CASSPPETVNTEAFF
TRBV7-9	-	TRBJ2-7	-	TGTGCCAGCAGCTTATTACTAGTGTCTGGCGAGCAGTACTTC	CASSLLLVSGEQYF
TRBV5-3	TRBD2	TRBJ2-7	-	TGTGCCAGAAGCTACGGACTAGCGGGAGGGCCGGACGAGCAGTACTTC	CARSYGLAGGPDEQYF
TRBV12-5	-	TRBJ1-3	-	TGTGCTAGTGGTTTGGTAGTTGGGAGCTCTGGAAACACCATATATTTT	CASGLVVGSSGNTIYF
TRBV19	TRBD1	TRBJ1-5	-	TGTGCCAGTACCCCGCTGGGGGACAGGGGAAAATATAGCAATCAGCCCCAGCATTTT	CASTPLGDRGKYSNQPQHF
TRBV7-6	-	TRBJ1-1	few	TGTGCCAGCAGCTTAGCACGAGGGGTTGCGAACACTGAAGCTTTCTTT	CASSLARGVANTEAFF
TRBV6-5	TRBD2	TRBJ2-7	-	TGTGCCAGCTCCTTGATACTAGCGGTTACCTACGAGCAGTACTTC	CASSLILAVTYEQYF
TRBV9	-	TRBJ2-7	-	TGTGCCAGCAGCGCGGGCCCGGGCCAAGCCTACGAGCAGTACTTC	CASSAGPGQAYEQYF